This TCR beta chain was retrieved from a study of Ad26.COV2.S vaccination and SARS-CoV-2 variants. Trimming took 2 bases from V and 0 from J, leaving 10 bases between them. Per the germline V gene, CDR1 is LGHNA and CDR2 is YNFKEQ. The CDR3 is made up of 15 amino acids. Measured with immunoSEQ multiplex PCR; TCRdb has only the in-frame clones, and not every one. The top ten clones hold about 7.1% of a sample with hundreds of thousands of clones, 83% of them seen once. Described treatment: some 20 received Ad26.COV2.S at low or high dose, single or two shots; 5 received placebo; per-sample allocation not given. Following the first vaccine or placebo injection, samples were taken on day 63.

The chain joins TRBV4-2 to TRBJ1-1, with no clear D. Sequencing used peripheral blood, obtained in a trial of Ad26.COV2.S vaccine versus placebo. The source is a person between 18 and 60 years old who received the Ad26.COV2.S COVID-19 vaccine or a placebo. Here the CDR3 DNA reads TGTGCCAGCAGCCAAATCCCGGCTTTGAACACTGAAGCTTTCTTT. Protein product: CASSQIPALNTEAFF.